These T cell receptor beta chains were read from a single sample in a study of identical twins. TCRdb recomputed calls from the 5' RACE reads with MiXCR, one row per CDR3 protein. The data show nearly 900,000 distinct CDR3 sequences, around an eighth seen once. The data also belong to a second study, concerning yellow fever vaccine responses in identical twins.

Sequencing was carried out using PBMCs. These receptors came from a woman aged 18-35 years in good health. The CDR3 runs from the conserved cysteine through the conserved F or W. A D gene is named only where the DNA matches it firmly. Only part of the rows carry a size: once, few, many, or a class if the clone is expanded.

J: TRBJ2-5; size: -; length: 13; D: -; V: TRBV7-2; DNA: TGTGCCAGCAGCAGAGTAACTGGAGAGACCCAGTACTTC; CDR3: CASSRVTGETQYF
J: TRBJ2-1; size: -; length: 15; D: -; V: TRBV15; DNA: TGTGCCACCAGCAGTAGATCGGGATTCTACAATGAGCAGTTCTTC; CDR3: CATSSRSGFYNEQFF
J: TRBJ1-2; size: few; length: 13; D: -; V: TRBV28; DNA: TGTGCCAGCAGTTTGAGCAGGAACTATGGCTACACCTTC; CDR3: CASSLSRNYGYTF
J: TRBJ1-2; size: -; length: 17; D: TRBD1; V: TRBV7-8; DNA: TGTGCCAGCAGCTTAGGACGAGCACAGGGGTCGTCCTATGGCTACACCTTC; CDR3: CASSLGRAQGSSYGYTF
J: TRBJ2-1; size: -; length: 14; D: TRBD2; V: TRBV6-5; DNA: TGTGCCAGCAGTTACGTAGCGGGAGGTAATGAGCAGTTCTTC; CDR3: CASSYVAGGNEQFF
J: TRBJ2-1; size: -; length: 15; D: TRBD2; V: TRBV3-1; DNA: TGTGCCAGCAGCCAGTATAGCGGGACCGACAATGAGCAGTTCTTC; CDR3: CASSQYSGTDNEQFF
J: TRBJ2-3; size: -; length: 15; D: TRBD2; V: TRBV4-1; DNA: TGCGCCAGCAGCCAGACTAGCGGGGGGGCCTTAACGCAGTATTTT; CDR3: CASSQTSGGALTQYF
J: TRBJ2-7; size: -; length: 19; D: TRBD2; V: TRBV6-2/TRBV6-3; DNA: TGTGCCAGCAGTTACTGGGTGGCTAGCGGGAGTTGGGAAGACTACGAGCAGTACTTC; CDR3: CASSYWVASGSWEDYEQYF
J: TRBJ2-7; size: -; length: 15; D: TRBD2; V: TRBV9; DNA: TGTGCCAGCAGCCCGAAAACGGGAGGGCCCTACGAGCAGTACTTC; CDR3: CASSPKTGGPYEQYF
J: TRBJ1-1; size: -; length: 14; D: -; V: TRBV7-2; DNA: TGTGCCAGCAGTTTAGGGCCACAGCAGACTGAAGCTTTCTTT; CDR3: CASSLGPQQTEAFF